Listed below are T cell receptor beta chains from one sample, sequenced in a study of blood T cell repertoires in COVID-19. Assay: immunoSEQ multiplex PCR; the TCRdb copy retains only in-frame clones and omits some. This sample has 490,000 or so clones; more than 75% occur once, and the top ten carry 1.5% to 2%. The specimen was PBMCs or T cells enriched from blood (not recorded which). The source is a woman in her 40s who had recovered from COVID-19. The CDR3 runs from the conserved cysteine through the conserved F or W. The order of the fields is V gene, clone size, J gene, D gene, CDR3 protein, CDR3 DNA. D genes are given only for firm matches. A row's size may be missing; if present it is once, few, many or a size class.

V gene: TRBV6-2/TRBV6-3
clone size: NA
J gene: TRBJ2-5
D gene: TRBD2
CDR3 protein: CASSRGLAGKETQYF
CDR3 DNA: TGTGCCAGCAGCCGGGGACTAGCGGGGAAAGAGACCCAGTACTTC

V gene: TRBV30
clone size: NA
J gene: TRBJ1-1
D gene: NA
CDR3 protein: CAWNTMNTEAFF
CDR3 DNA: TGTGCCTGGAACACGATGAACACTGAAGCTTTCTTT

V gene: TRBV6-6
clone size: NA
J gene: TRBJ2-1
D gene: NA
CDR3 protein: CASSYAGPGYNEQFF
CDR3 DNA: TGTGCCAGCAGTTATGCGGGACCGGGGTACAATGAGCAGTTCTTC

V gene: TRBV27
clone size: NA
J gene: TRBJ1-1
D gene: NA
CDR3 protein: CATRRGGTEAFF
CDR3 DNA: TGTGCCACCCGGCGGGGAGGGACTGAAGCTTTCTTT

V gene: TRBV7-2
clone size: few
J gene: TRBJ2-7
D gene: NA
CDR3 protein: CASSSLAGRVSYEQYF
CDR3 DNA: TGTGCCAGCAGCTCCCTCGCAGGAAGAGTCTCCTACGAGCAGTACTTC

V gene: TRBV7-2
clone size: NA
J gene: TRBJ2-3
D gene: TRBD2
CDR3 protein: CASSLDSAGGSDTQYF
CDR3 DNA: TGTGCCAGCAGCTTAGACTCAGCGGGAGGGTCAGATACGCAGTATTTT

V gene: TRBV19
clone size: NA
J gene: TRBJ2-7
D gene: TRBD2
CDR3 protein: CASRTSGRTDEQYF
CDR3 DNA: TGTGCCAGTCGCACTAGCGGGAGGACGGACGAGCAGTACTTC

V gene: TRBV27
clone size: NA
J gene: TRBJ2-7
D gene: TRBD1
CDR3 protein: CATSRQGGYEQYF
CDR3 DNA: TGTGCCACCTCCCGACAGGGTGGCTACGAGCAGTACTTC

V gene: TRBV10-3
clone size: NA
J gene: TRBJ2-1
D gene: TRBD2
CDR3 protein: CAISEISSGNYNEQFF
CDR3 DNA: TGTGCCATCAGTGAGATCTCTAGCGGGAATTACAATGAGCAGTTCTTC

V gene: TRBV27
clone size: few
J gene: TRBJ2-2
D gene: NA
CDR3 protein: CASSSGDTTGELFF
CDR3 DNA: TGTGCCAGCAGTTCCGGGGACACTACCGGGGAGCTGTTTTTT

V gene: TRBV3-1/TRBV3-2
clone size: NA
J gene: TRBJ2-7
D gene: NA
CDR3 protein: CASSQGGDPGYYEQYF
CDR3 DNA: TGTGCCAGCAGCCAAGGTGGTGATCCGGGGTACTACGAGCAGTACTTC

V gene: TRBV29-1
clone size: NA
J gene: TRBJ2-3
D gene: NA
CDR3 protein: CSVGLAHSTDTQYF
CDR3 DNA: TGCAGCGTTGGGCTAGCGCATAGCACAGATACGCAGTATTTT

V gene: TRBV6-5
clone size: NA
J gene: TRBJ1-1
D gene: TRBD1
CDR3 protein: CATTLRTGGFFF
CDR3 DNA: TGTGCCACAACCCTTCGGACAGGAGGTTTCTTCTTT

V gene: TRBV4-2
clone size: NA
J gene: TRBJ2-3
D gene: NA
CDR3 protein: CASSQDSADTQYF
CDR3 DNA: TGTGCCAGCAGCCAAGATTCCGCAGATACGCAGTATTTT

V gene: TRBV30
clone size: NA
J gene: TRBJ1-1
D gene: NA
CDR3 protein: CAWISTGYAKVNTEAFF
CDR3 DNA: TGTGCCTGGATCTCTACAGGGTATGCCAAAGTGAACACTGAAGCTTTCTTT

V gene: TRBV5-8
clone size: NA
J gene: TRBJ2-7
D gene: TRBD2
CDR3 protein: CASSTLGTSGSLVDEQYF
CDR3 DNA: TGTGCCAGCAGCACGTTAGGGACTAGCGGGAGTTTGGTAGACGAGCAGTACTTC

V gene: TRBV12-3/TRBV12-4
clone size: NA
J gene: TRBJ1-2
D gene: TRBD1
CDR3 protein: CASSLTGGVGYTF
CDR3 DNA: TGTGCCAGCAGTTTAACAGGGGGCGTTGGCTACACCTTC

V gene: TRBV5-8
clone size: NA
J gene: TRBJ1-4
D gene: TRBD1
CDR3 protein: CASSAGTGGTNEKLFF
CDR3 DNA: TGTGCCAGCAGCGCAGGGACAGGGGGCACTAATGAAAAACTGTTTTTT

V gene: TRBV3-1/TRBV3-2
clone size: NA
J gene: TRBJ2-7
D gene: TRBD1
CDR3 protein: CASSHRGQVPYEQYF
CDR3 DNA: TGTGCCAGCAGCCACCGGGGACAGGTACCCTACGAGCAGTACTTC

V gene: TRBV29-1
clone size: NA
J gene: TRBJ2-3
D gene: NA
CDR3 protein: CSVEDERRSDTQYF
CDR3 DNA: TGCAGCGTTGAAGATGAGCGGAGGTCAGATACGCAGTATTTT

V gene: TRBV7-9
clone size: NA
J gene: TRBJ1-4
D gene: NA
CDR3 protein: CASSFDSRKLFF
CDR3 DNA: TGTGCCAGCAGCTTTGACAGCCGAAAACTGTTTTTT

V gene: TRBV5-8
clone size: NA
J gene: TRBJ1-4
D gene: NA
CDR3 protein: CASSSPPGGTNEKLFF
CDR3 DNA: TGTGCCAGCAGCTCGCCTCCGGGGGGCACTAATGAAAAACTGTTTTTT

V gene: TRBV19
clone size: NA
J gene: TRBJ1-5
D gene: NA
CDR3 protein: CASSLGGVSGYSNQPQHF
CDR3 DNA: TGTGCCAGTAGTTTGGGAGGGGTATCAGGTTATAGCAATCAGCCCCAGCATTTT

V gene: TRBV27
clone size: NA
J gene: TRBJ1-6
D gene: NA
CDR3 protein: CASSFRWSSYNSPLHF
CDR3 DNA: TGTGCCAGCAGTTTTCGGTGGAGCTCCTATAATTCACCCCTCCACTTT

V gene: TRBV27
clone size: once
J gene: TRBJ1-2
D gene: TRBD1
CDR3 protein: CASPQGRSYGYTF
CDR3 DNA: TGTGCCAGCCCACAGGGGCGCAGCTATGGCTACACCTTC

V gene: TRBV5-5
clone size: NA
J gene: TRBJ1-5
D gene: NA
CDR3 protein: CASSREANQPQHF
CDR3 DNA: TGTGCCAGCTCACGGGAGGCCAATCAGCCCCAGCATTTT

V gene: TRBV20-1
clone size: few
J gene: TRBJ1-2
D gene: TRBD1
CDR3 protein: CSASPTGTGDGYTF
CDR3 DNA: TGCAGTGCTAGTCCAACTGGGACAGGGGATGGCTACACCTTC

V gene: TRBV4-1
clone size: NA
J gene: TRBJ2-6
D gene: NA
CDR3 protein: CASSQDPESSGANVLTF
CDR3 DNA: TGCGCCAGCAGCCAAGACCCAGAAAGCTCTGGGGCCAACGTCCTGACTTTC

V gene: TRBV27
clone size: NA
J gene: TRBJ2-3
D gene: NA
CDR3 protein: CASSPGTFVGTDTQYF
CDR3 DNA: TGTGCCAGCAGTCCCGGGACATTCGTCGGCACAGATACGCAGTATTTT

V gene: TRBV25-1
clone size: NA
J gene: TRBJ2-3
D gene: NA
CDR3 protein: CASSEYGGGPGTQYF
CDR3 DNA: TGTGCCAGCAGTGAATACGGGGGAGGACCGGGTACGCAGTATTTT

V gene: TRBV10-3
clone size: NA
J gene: TRBJ1-1
D gene: NA
CDR3 protein: CAISTPPGLGNTEAFF
CDR3 DNA: TGTGCCATCAGTACCCCACCCGGACTTGGGAACACTGAAGCTTTCTTT

V gene: TRBV11-1
clone size: NA
J gene: TRBJ1-4
D gene: TRBD1
CDR3 protein: CASTETGQGREKLFF
CDR3 DNA: TGTGCCAGCACCGAAACGGGACAGGGACGAGAAAAACTGTTTTTT

V gene: TRBV5-1
clone size: NA
J gene: TRBJ2-7
D gene: TRBD1
CDR3 protein: CASSATGTAMGVQYF
CDR3 DNA: TGCGCCAGCAGCGCCACCGGGACAGCCATGGGGGTGCAGTACTTC

V gene: TRBV9
clone size: NA
J gene: TRBJ2-7
D gene: NA
CDR3 protein: CASSVEFRFASEQYF
CDR3 DNA: TGTGCCAGCAGCGTAGAATTCCGATTCGCGAGCGAGCAGTACTTC

V gene: TRBV13
clone size: NA
J gene: TRBJ2-3
D gene: TRBD1
CDR3 protein: CASSSQGGTDTQYF
CDR3 DNA: TGTGCCAGCAGCTCCCAGGGGGGCACAGATACGCAGTATTTT

V gene: TRBV28
clone size: NA
J gene: TRBJ1-1
D gene: TRBD1
CDR3 protein: CASSSTSGQLEAFF
CDR3 DNA: TGTGCCAGCAGTTCCACCTCGGGACAGCTTGAAGCTTTCTTT

V gene: TRBV7-2
clone size: NA
J gene: TRBJ1-2
D gene: NA
CDR3 protein: CASSRLPGSDYGYTF
CDR3 DNA: TGTGCCAGCAGTCGTCTACCGGGTAGTGACTATGGCTACACCTTC